Listed here are 27 T cell receptor beta chains from one sample, sequenced in a study of blood T cells in healthy people across ages. Sample-barcoded 5' priming and a J-beta primer mix drove a second PCR of roughly 7 to 11 cycles. TCRdb redid the calling of the 5' RACE reads with MiXCR, one entry per CDR3 protein. This table holds over a million distinct CDR3 sequences, 40% to 45% found once. Sequenced: blood. These receptor sequences come from a woman between 18 and 29 years old in good health.

Only a few counts were recorded for this clonotype. The chain carries TRBV10-3 and TRBJ1-1; D gene unclear. Trimming left V 6 bases short and J 4 bases short, with 18 bases between. Germline CDR1 is ENHRY and CDR2 is SYGVKD. The CDR3 covers 15 residues. CDR3 sequence: CAIRDRDTPGTEAFF. For the CDR3, the DNA is TGTGCCATCAGGGACCGAGACACACCTGGCACTGAAGCTTTCTTT.

J is TRBJ2-7 and V is TRBV12-3 or TRBV12-4; D ambiguous. Trimming took 5 bases from V and 0 from J, leaving 11 bases between them. The CDR3 is 14 residues long. DNA for the CDR3: TGTGCCAGCAGTCGACGGGCCAGCTCCTACGAGCAGTACTTC. As protein: CASSRRASSYEQYF.

The genes are TRBV20-1 and TRBJ1-1; D not certain. The CDR3 runs to 8 residues. Germline loops: CDR1 DFQATT, CDR2 SNEGSKA (reference sequence). With 6 bases removed from V and 8 bases from J, the gap between germline ends came to 4 bases. Here the CDR3 reads CSASEAFF. CDR3 nucleotides: TGCAGTGCCTCAGAAGCTTTCTTT.

This clonotype was found a few times. For the CDR3, the DNA is TGCAGTGCGCCTCCCGGGACAGGGCCCTTTGAAGCTTTCTTT. Encoded protein: CSAPPGTGPFEAFF. V and J are TRBV20-1 and TRBJ1-1; 9 nucleotides align to TRBD1. V trimming: 6 bases; J trimming: 7 bases; junction bases outside the gene matches: 12. Germline V lookup: CDR1 DFQATT, CDR2 SNEGSKA (reference sequence). The CDR3 runs to 14 residues.

The genes are TRBV5-1 and TRBJ1-1; D unresolved. The CDR3 sequence is 15 residues long. Trimming took 4 bases from V and 3 from J, leaving 16 bases between them. Germline V gives CDR1 SGHRS, CDR2 YFSETQ. This CDR3 reads CASSNVVVKDTEAFF. CDR3 sequence (DNA): TGCGCCAGCAGCAACGTGGTCGTAAAGGACACTGAAGCTTTCTTT.

This clonotype was observed a handful of times. The rearrangement uses TRBV4-3 and TRBJ2-7; 9 nucleotides align to TRBD1. Germline V gene lookup returns CDR1 LGHNA and CDR2 YSLEER. The length of the CDR3 is 16 residues. The V and J ends lost 1 base and 3 bases, in that order; junction bases with no gene match: 7. CDR3 protein: CASSQVGTGSLYEQYF. The CDR3 nucleotides are TGCGCCAGCAGCCAAGTCGGGACAGGGTCCCTCTACGAGCAGTACTTC.

This chain links TRBV12-3 or TRBV12-4 with TRBJ2-3; 9 bases fit TRBD1. V lost 1 base and J lost 2; bases outside the gene matches: 7. The CDR3 spans 17 residues. CDR3 loop: CASSLGAGTGTTDTQYF. In DNA, the CDR3 is TGTGCCAGCAGTTTAGGGGCCGGGACAGGGACCACAGATACGCAGTATTTT.

Note on this clonotype: A much larger clone lies one base from this, so it may be a read error. J is TRBJ1-2 and V is TRBV7-2, with TRBD1 matching 9 bases. Germline V gene sequence: CDR1 SGHTA, CDR2 FQGNSA. J was trimmed by 3 bases and V by 5 bases; bases with no gene match: 4. There are 14 residues in the CDR3. CDR3: CASSTGGPDYGYTF. DNA for the CDR3: TGTGCCAGCAGCACAGGGGGCCCTGACTATGGCTACACCTTC.

CDR3 loop: CASSPLTVRDEQYF. The DNA of the CDR3 is TGTGCCAGCTCACCACTAACGGTCCGGGATGAGCAGTACTTC. The chain uses TRBV18 and TRBJ2-7; D perhaps matches TRBD2 (5 bases). CDR1 is KGHSH and CDR2 is LQKENI in the germline V gene. The length of the CDR3 is 14 residues. V lost 1 base, J lost 7 bases, and 14 bases lay in between.

On this clonotype: This clone may be a read error of a much larger clone one base away. The chain combines TRBV29-1 with TRBJ2-3, with D possibly called TRBD1 or TRBD2 (6 bases each). V was trimmed by 4 bases and J by 4 bases, leaving 15 bases between them. The CDR3 covers 14 residues. In germline, CDR1 is SQVTM, CDR2 ANQGSEA. The CDR3 reads CSVAGADSSDTQYF. CDR3 sequence (DNA): TGCAGCGTTGCGGGGGCGGATAGCTCAGATACGCAGTATTTT.

The J gene is TRBJ2-3, the V gene TRBV4-3, with D possibly TRBD1 on 5 matching bases. Germline V CDR1 and CDR2: LGHNA, YSLEER. The CDR3 has 15 amino acids. Trimming removed 4 bases from V and 1 base from J, with 12 bases in between. CDR3 loop: CASSPSGPGTDTQYF. The DNA of the CDR3 is TGCGCCAGCAGCCCGTCAGGGCCGGGCACAGATACGCAGTATTTT.

The sample holds one count of this clonotype. The chain combines TRBV7-9 with TRBJ1-3, with D uncertain. Trimming stripped 0 bases from V and 2 bases from J, with 11 bases between. The CDR3 is 16 amino acids. Germline CDR1 and CDR2: SEHNR and FQNEAQ (reference sequence). Here the CDR3 reads CASSLAVLGTGNTIYF. The CDR3 region has the DNA TGTGCCAGCAGCTTAGCAGTTCTGGGGACTGGAAACACCATATATTTT.

This chain connects TRBV12-3 or TRBV12-4 to TRBJ2-3; 9 nucleotides match TRBD1. Trimming took 7 bases from V and 5 from J; bases not matched to a gene: 10. CDR3 length equals 15 residues. The CDR3 spells CASTFAQGAGDTQYF. CDR3 coding DNA: TGTGCCAGCACCTTTGCACAGGGGGCAGGAGATACGCAGTATTTT.

This clonotype appeared many times. The CDR3 reads CSGRFRLAAYNEQFF. The CDR3 DNA is TGCAGCGGCCGTTTCCGGTTAGCGGCATACAATGAGCAGTTCTTC. V is TRBV29-1 and J is TRBJ2-1, with a possible D match to TRBD2 (6 bases). This CDR3 contains 15 residues. Germline V gene sequence: CDR1 SQVTM, CDR2 ANQGSEA. Trimming cost V 7 bases and J 4 bases, with 20 bases left between them.

This clonotype was seen a handful of times. The gene calls are TRBV25-1 and TRBJ2-5; 8 nucleotides line up with TRBD2. The CDR3 has 16 residues. Germline V lookup: CDR1 MGHDK, CDR2 SYGVNS. Trimming removed 1 base from V and 5 bases from J; junction bases left unmatched: 9. The CDR3 protein is CASSELGAGDSETQYF. In DNA form, the CDR3 reads TGTGCCAGCAGTGAATTGGGAGCGGGAGATTCGGAGACCCAGTACTTC.

This chain uses TRBV18 with TRBJ1-1, with D possibly TRBD1 on 5 matching bases. Germline V CDR1 and CDR2: KGHSH, LQKENI. This CDR3 is built from 14 residues. The V end was cut by 8 bases, the J end by 1 base, with 14 bases between. The CDR3 region has the DNA TGTGCCAGCAGCCCGGGGGGGAGGAACACTGAAGCTTTCTTT. This gives the protein CASSPGGRNTEAFF.

The rearrangement links TRBV20-1 to TRBJ2-5, with 9 bases identical to TRBD2. The V gene's germline CDR1 is DFQATT and CDR2 SNEGSKA (reference sequence). V dropped 6 bases and J dropped 0; count of bases not matched to a gene: 17. This CDR3 is built from 18 residues. The CDR3 sequence: CSAQEDLVSGRHQETQYF. The CDR3 bases are TGCAGTGCCCAGGAGGATTTGGTTAGCGGGAGACACCAAGAGACCCAGTACTTC.

The J gene is TRBJ2-6, the V gene TRBV20-1; 7 bases match TRBD1. Unmatched junction bases numbered 13, after V lost 6 bases and J lost 2 bases. From germline, CDR1 is DFQATT and CDR2 SNEGSKA (reference sequence). CDR3 length: 17 residues. The CDR3 nucleotides are TGCAGTGCGAAACTGACAGGGAACCGCCCTGGGGCCAACGTCCTGACTTTC. Its protein is CSAKLTGNRPGANVLTF.

This clonotype was seen only a few times. This chain joins TRBV29-1 and TRBJ1-2; the match to TRBD1 covers 10 bases. The CDR3 has 14 residues. V was pared by 2 bases and J by 4 bases, with 4 bases of the junction left unmatched. CDR1 is SQVTM and CDR2 is ANQGSEA in the germline V gene. CDR3 sequence: CSVERGTGVYGYTF. The CDR3 DNA sequence: TGCAGCGTTGAACGTGGGACAGGGGTCTATGGCTACACCTTC. Drawing the rest from reference TRBV29-1 and TRBJ1-2, the complete variable domain is SAVISQKPSRDICQRGTSLTIQCQVDSQVTMMFWYRQQPGQSLTLIATANQGSEATYESGFVIDKFPISRPNLTFSTLTVSNMSPEDSSIYLCSVERGTGVYGYTFGSGTRLTVV.

The chain couples TRBV9 to TRBJ1-6; tentatively, D is TRBD1 (6 bases). The germline gives CDR1 SGDLS, CDR2 YYNGEE. The CDR3 length is 16 residues. Trimming removed 0 bases at V and 9 bases at J, with 16 bases between. In DNA form, the CDR3 reads TGTGCCAGCAGCGTAGCCGGGGGGGCAGGTAGTTCACCCCTCCACTTT. It encodes CASSVAGGAGSSPLHF. Looking up the rest from reference TRBV9 and TRBJ1-6 gives the full variable domain: DSGVTQTPKHLITATGQRVTLRCSPRSGDLSVYWYQQSLDQGLQFLIQYYNGEERAKGNILERFSAQQFPDLHSELNLSSLELGDSALYFCASSVAGGAGSSPLHFGNGTRLTVT.

The chain employs TRBV2 and TRBJ2-1, with D possibly matching TRBD1 (6 bases). The ends were cut back, 8 bases at V and 0 bases at J, with 14 bases in the middle. Germline CDR1 SNHLY, CDR2 FYNNEI. CDR3 size: 15 residues. The CDR3 reads CASGDTASSYNEQFF. The CDR3 DNA reads as TGTGCCAGCGGGGACACCGCTAGCTCCTACAATGAGCAGTTCTTC.

The rearrangement links TRBV7-9 to TRBJ2-7, with 7 bases fitting TRBD2. In germline, CDR1 is SEHNR, CDR2 FQNEAQ (reference sequence). Trimming removed 3 bases from V and 3 bases from J; junction bases left unmatched: 5. There are 14 residues in the CDR3. CDR3 loop: CASSLGEGDYEQYF. CDR3 coding DNA: TGTGCCAGCAGCTTGGGGGAGGGCGACTACGAGCAGTACTTC.

This chain links TRBV3-1 with TRBJ2-5; D unclear. Trimming removed 0 bases at V and 5 bases at J, with 19 bases between. Germline CDR1 LGHDT, CDR2 YNNKEL (reference sequence). CDR3 length: 17 residues. The CDR3 DNA follows: TGTGCCAGCAGCCAAGATCTGACGACAATTAATGAGGAGACCCAGTACTTC. Residues: CASSQDLTTINEETQYF.

V usage is TRBV29-1 and J usage is TRBJ1-5; possible D gene TRBD1, 5 bases. In germline, CDR1 is SQVTM, CDR2 ANQGSEA. The CDR3 consists of 14 residues. Trimming cost V 2 bases and J 7 bases, with 15 bases left between them. Here the CDR3 reads CSVESGRGYQPQHF. The CDR3 DNA follows: TGCAGCGTTGAATCAGGCCGGGGGTACCAGCCCCAGCATTTT.

This clonotype turned up a few times. The DNA of the CDR3 is TGTGCCAGCAGCTTGATGGCTGGAGTGCAGTACTTC. It yields the protein CASSLMAGVQYF. The rearrangement joins TRBV7-6 to TRBJ2-7; no clear D. The germline gives CDR1 SGHVS, CDR2 FNYEAQ. CDR3 length: 12 residues. The V end lost 3 bases, the J end lost 9 bases, and 12 bases lay between the germline ends.

This clonotype has a count of ten or more. This rearrangement joins TRBV29-1 to TRBJ1-1; maybe TRBD1 (5 bases). Germline-derived CDR1 and CDR2 are SQVTM and ANQGSEA. V lost 5 bases and J 4 bases, leaving 11 bases between the germline ends. The CDR3 has 12 amino acids. Here the CDR3 DNA reads TGCAGCGTTACAGGATTTGTCACTGAAGCTTTCTTT. Translation: CSVTGFVTEAFF.

This clonotype was detected a few times. V gene TRBV7-2 combines with J gene TRBJ1-2; 7 bases agree with TRBD1. The germline V gene encodes CDR1 SGHTA and CDR2 FQGNSA. V dropped 5 bases and J dropped 10; count of bases not matched to a gene: 7. The CDR3 contains 12 residues. Here the CDR3 reads CASSPRDRTYTF. DNA for the CDR3: TGTGCCAGCAGCCCTAGGGACAGAACCTACACCTTC.